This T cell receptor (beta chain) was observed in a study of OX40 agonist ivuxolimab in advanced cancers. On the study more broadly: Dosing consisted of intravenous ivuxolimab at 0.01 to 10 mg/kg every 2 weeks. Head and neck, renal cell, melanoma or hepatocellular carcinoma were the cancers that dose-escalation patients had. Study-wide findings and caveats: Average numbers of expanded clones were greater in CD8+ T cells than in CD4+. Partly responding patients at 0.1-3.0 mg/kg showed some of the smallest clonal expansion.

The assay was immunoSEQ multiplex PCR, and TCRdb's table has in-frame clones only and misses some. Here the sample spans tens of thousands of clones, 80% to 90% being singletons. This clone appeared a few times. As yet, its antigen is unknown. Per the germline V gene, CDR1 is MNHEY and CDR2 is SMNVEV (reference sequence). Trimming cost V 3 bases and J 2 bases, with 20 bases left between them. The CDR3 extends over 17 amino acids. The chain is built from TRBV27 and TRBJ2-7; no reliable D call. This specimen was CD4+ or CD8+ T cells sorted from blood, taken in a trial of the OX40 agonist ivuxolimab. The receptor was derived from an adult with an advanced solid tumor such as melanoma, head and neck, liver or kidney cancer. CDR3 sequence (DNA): TGTGCCAGCAGTTTGATAACTCCGTTGGGTAGCCCCTACGAGCAGTACTTC. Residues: CASSLITPLGSPYEQYF.